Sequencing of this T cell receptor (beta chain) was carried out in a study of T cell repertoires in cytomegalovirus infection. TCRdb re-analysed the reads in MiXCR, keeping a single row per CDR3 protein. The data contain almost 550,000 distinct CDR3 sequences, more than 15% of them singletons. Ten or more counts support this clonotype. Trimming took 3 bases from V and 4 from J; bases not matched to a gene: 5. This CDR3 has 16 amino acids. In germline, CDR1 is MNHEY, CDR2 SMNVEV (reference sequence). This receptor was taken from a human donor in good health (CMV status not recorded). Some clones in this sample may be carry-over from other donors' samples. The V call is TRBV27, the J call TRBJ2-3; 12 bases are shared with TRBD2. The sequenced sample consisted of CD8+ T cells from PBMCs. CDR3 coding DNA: TGTGCCAGCAGTTTTCCTAGCGGGAGGGCCCCAGATACGCAGTATTTT. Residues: CASSFPSGRAPDTQYF.